Shown below are 4 T cell receptor beta chains from a single sample sequenced in a study of blood T cell repertoires in COVID-19. Clones were sequenced by immunoSEQ multiplex PCR, and TCRdb holds only the in-frame ones, with some missing. This sample has 240,000 or so clones; approximately 85% occur once, and the top ten carry roughly an eighth. The sample taken for sequencing was peripheral blood. These receptors originate from a woman aged 60-75 years with active or convalescent COVID-19.

The chain links TRBV18 to TRBJ1-2; D perhaps matches TRBD1 (5 bases). Germline lookup yields CDR1 KGHSH and CDR2 LQKENI. The CDR3 spans 15 residues. V was shortened by 2 bases and J by 5 bases, with 15 bases between the two germline ends. CDR3 coding DNA: TGTGCCAGCTCACCAGGGGGGGTCCGGTGGTATGGCTACACCTTC. The encoded protein is CASSPGGVRWYGYTF.

The chain combines TRBV6-5 with TRBJ1-5; D uncertain. The germline V and J ends were trimmed by 0 bases and 5 bases, with 2 bases remaining between them. This CDR3 spans 12 amino acids. Germline V gene sequence: CDR1 MNHEY, CDR2 SVGAGI. CDR3 in amino acids: CASSYSDQPQHF. The CDR3 DNA sequence: TGTGCCAGCAGTTACTCCGATCAGCCCCAGCATTTT.

The chain links TRBV15 to TRBJ2-7, with 11 bases fitting TRBD1. V lost 6 bases to trimming and J lost 4 bases; unmatched junction nucleotides: 8. Germline-derived CDR1 and CDR2 are LNHNV and YYDKDF (reference sequence). The CDR3 loop spans 15 amino acids. In nucleotides, the CDR3 is TGTGCCACCAGTGCCGGGACAGGGGGGAAATACGAGCAGTACTTC. Translation: CATSAGTGGKYEQYF.

V gene TRBV7-8 combines with J gene TRBJ1-1; D unresolved. This CDR3 has 16 residues. Per the germline V gene, CDR1 is SGHVS and CDR2 is FQNEAQ. The germline V and J ends were trimmed by 1 base and 2 bases, with 14 bases remaining between them. The CDR3, as DNA: TGTGCCAGCAGCTTAGAACGCCCCAGAGGCAACACTGAAGCTTTCTTT. This gives the protein CASSLERPRGNTEAFF. Together with reference TRBV7-8 and TRBJ1-1, the CDR3 gives the full variable domain: GAGVSQSPRYKVAKRGQDVALRCDPISGHVSLFWYQQALGQGPEFLTYFQNEAQLDKSGLPSDRFFAERPEGSVSTLKIQRTQQEDSAVYLCASSLERPRGNTEAFFGQGTRLTVV.